These 22 T cell receptor beta chains were sequenced from one sample in a study of breast tumors, draining lymph nodes, adjacent tissues. A single record per CDR3 protein comes from TCRdb applying MiXCR to the multiplex PCR reads. Among about 25,000 distinct CDR3 sequences, around 25% were seen once, and the ten largest hold approximately 15%. The sample comprised breast tumor tissue. The receptors here all came from a female donor with breast cancer. Some clones in this sample may be carry-over from other donors' samples.

This clonotype was seen once. It is likely a read error, because the conserved phenylalanine at the end of the CDR3 is missing. The CDR3 protein is CASSGGTSGVFDKQFL. CDR3 coding DNA: TGTGCCAGCAGCGGAGGCACTAGCGGGGTTTTCGATAAGCAGTTCCTC. The chain is built from TRBV9 and TRBJ2-1; 10 nucleotides match TRBD2. This CDR3 contains 16 residues. CDR1 and CDR2 from the germline V gene are SGDLS and YYNGEE. The trim removed 3 bases at V and 11 bases at J, leaving 14 bases unmatched.

This chain connects TRBV5-6 to TRBJ1-4; D is unclear. Trimming left V 1 base short and J 8 bases short, with 12 bases between. The length of the CDR3 is 14 residues. Germline V gives CDR1 SGHDT, CDR2 YYEEEE. The CDR3 DNA follows: TGTGCCAGCAGCTTGAACCTCGGAAGGGAAAAACTGTTTTTT. Translation gives CASSLNLGREKLFF. Variable domain in full (rest from reference TRBV5-6 and TRBJ1-4): DAGVTQSPTHLIKTRGQQVTLRCSPKSGHDTVSWYQQALGQGPQFIFQYYEEEERQRGNFPDRFSGHQFPNYSSELNVNALLLGDSALYLCASSLNLGREKLFFGSGTQLSVL.

As to this clonotype: The junction differs from germline at one of its ends, possibly a read error. The chain has TRBV5-5 and TRBJ2-1; 7 bases agree with TRBD1. CDR3 length equals 17 residues. Germline loops: CDR1 SGHKS, CDR2 YYEKEE (reference sequence). In nucleotides, the CDR3 is TGTGCCAGCAGCTTGGCGGGGACAGTCTTCTCCTACAATGGGCAGTTCTTC. Its translation is CASSLAGTVFSYNGQFF.

This chain connects TRBV2 to TRBJ2-7, with D possibly matching TRBD1 (6 bases). The CDR3 is 14 residues long. Germline V gene sequence: CDR1 SNHLY, CDR2 FYNNEI. V was shortened by 7 bases and J by 4 bases, with 17 bases between the two germline ends. The CDR3, as DNA: TGTGCCAGCAATGACCCGGGACACCTATACGAGCAGTACTTC. As protein: CASNDPGHLYEQYF.

This clonotype showed up many times. This chain links TRBV7-9 with TRBJ2-1; D uncertain. Trimming shortened V by 5 bases and J by 5 bases, and 13 bases separated the two germline ends. CDR3 length: 14 residues. CDR1 is SEHNR, CDR2 FQNEAQ, per germline (reference sequence). The CDR3 coding sequence is TGTGCCAGCAGCCACCCTCTTTCTAACAATGAGCAGTTCTTC. It translates to CASSHPLSNNEQFF.

CDR3: CASSFRTPERDTQYF. As DNA, the CDR3 is TGTGCCAGCAGTTTCCGTACTCCCGAACGGGATACGCAGTATTTT. The rearrangement joins TRBV27 to TRBJ2-3, with unresolved D. The germline V gene has CDR1 MNHEY and CDR2 SMNVEV (reference sequence). This CDR3 is built from 15 residues. With 3 bases removed from V and 6 bases from J, the gap between germline ends came to 16 bases.

This clonotype was recorded at least ten times. The chain combines TRBV27 with TRBJ2-5, with TRBD1 matching over 10 bases. The CDR3 length is 14 residues. The germline V gene encodes CDR1 MNHEY and CDR2 SMNVEV (reference sequence). V lost 3 bases, J lost 5 bases, and 3 bases stayed unmatched. This chain's CDR3 is CASSLTGGSETQYF. The CDR3 DNA is TGTGCCAGCAGTTTGACAGGGGGCTCCGAGACCCAGTACTTC.

This clonotype was counted a few times. This chain links TRBV28 with TRBJ1-5, with D perhaps matching TRBD1 (5 bases). From germline, CDR1 is MDHEN and CDR2 SYDVKM. This CDR3 region has 14 residues. Trimming shortened V by 7 bases and J by 2 bases, and 12 bases separated the two germline ends. The CDR3 here is CASTRGFGNQPQHF. The CDR3 DNA reads TGTGCCAGCACGAGGGGTTTTGGCAATCAGCCCCAGCATTTT.

The CDR3 loop is CASSRHWNTGELFF. The CDR3 coding sequence is TGTGCCAGCAGCCGACACTGGAACACCGGGGAGCTGTTTTTT. This chain joins TRBV7-9 and TRBJ2-2; no clear D gene. The CDR3 loop spans 14 amino acids. With 5 bases removed from V and 1 base from J, the gap between germline ends came to 8 bases. Germline lookup yields CDR1 SEHNR and CDR2 FQNEAQ (reference sequence).

The sample holds one count of this clonotype. The chain combines TRBV20-1 with TRBJ1-5; D is perhaps TRBD1 (5 bases). The V and J ends lost 4 bases and 7 bases respectively, with 20 bases between them. The CDR3 consists of 15 residues. From germline, CDR1 is DFQATT and CDR2 SNEGSKA (reference sequence). CDR3 nucleotide sequence: TGCAGTGCTACGTTGGGTAACGGGGGATACCAGCCCCAGCATTTT. Translating gives CSATLGNGGYQPQHF.

This clonotype was seen ten or more times. The V and J genes are TRBV5-1 and TRBJ2-7; 13 bases align to TRBD2. Looked up from germline, CDR1 is SGHRS and CDR2 is YFSETQ. Germline trimming cut 7 bases from V and 2 bases from J; bases unmatched to any gene: 15. This CDR3 comprises 18 residues. CDR3 nucleotide sequence: TGCGCCAGCGTACCGACGGGACTAGCGGGATACGCCCCCTACGAGCAGTACTTC. It yields the protein CASVPTGLAGYAPYEQYF.

In its sample, this clonotype was seen many times. The chain uses TRBV25-1 and TRBJ1-6; TRBD1 matches at 10 bases. The J segment lost 8 bases and the V segment lost 4 bases, leaving 5 bases of the junction unmatched. There are 15 residues in the CDR3. Germline V CDR1 and CDR2: MGHDK, SYGVNS. In DNA form, the CDR3 reads TGTGCCAGCAGTGGAGGGACAGGGGTTTATTCACCCCTCCACTTT. Translation gives CASSGGTGVYSPLHF.

This clonotype was recorded many times. The CDR3: CASSARGGEQETQYF. As DNA, the CDR3 is TGTGCCAGCAGCGCAAGGGGGGGGGAACAAGAGACCCAGTACTTC. The genes are TRBV11-3 and TRBJ2-5; maybe TRBD2 (7 bases). This CDR3 spans 15 amino acids. Germline CDR1 SGHNT, CDR2 YENEEA. V lost 5 bases, J lost 2 bases, and 15 bases lay in between.

This clonotype occurred many times. This chain joins TRBV20-1 and TRBJ2-7; tentatively, D is TRBD2 (5 bases). The V gene's germline CDR1 is DFQATT and CDR2 SNEGSKA (reference sequence). The germline V and J ends were trimmed by 3 bases and 3 bases, with 18 bases remaining between them. The CDR3 spans 15 residues. In nucleotides, the CDR3 is TGCAGTGCTAGTGCTCGAGGGTCCAGGCTCTACGAGCAGTACTTC. Residues: CSASARGSRLYEQYF.

This clonotype was detected many times. J is TRBJ1-2 and V is TRBV6-1; D gene uncertain. The germline V gene encodes CDR1 MNHNS and CDR2 SASEGT. The CDR3 length is 12 residues. V was pared by 0 bases and J by 13 bases, with 12 bases between. In DNA form, the CDR3 reads TGTGCCAGCAGTGAAGCTGTGACCAGTTGCACCTTC. Translating gives CASSEAVTSCTF.

The chain recombines TRBV5-1 with TRBJ2-1, with no clear D. Germline-derived CDR1 and CDR2 are SGHRS and YFSETQ. The CDR3 contains 13 residues. Trimming shortened V by 0 bases and J by 10 bases, and 11 bases separated the two germline ends. The CDR3 coding sequence is TGCGCCAGCAGCTTGGTGACCGAAAGGGAGCAGTTCTTC. Its protein is CASSLVTEREQFF.

This clonotype was seen a few times. A much bigger clone sits one base away, suggesting this may be a read error. CDR3 sequence: CASSQEGTGGWCEQFF. The CDR3 bases are TGTGCCAGCAGCCAAGAAGGTACAGGGGGCTGGTGTGAGCAGTTCTTC. This chain uses TRBV14 with TRBJ2-1; the match to TRBD1 covers 9 bases. This CDR3 has 16 residues. Germline CDR1 is SGHDN and CDR2 is FVKESK. J gave up 9 bases and V 0 bases, and 9 bases lay outside the gene matches. The full variable domain, rest sourced from reference TRBV14 and TRBJ2-1, is EAGVTQFPSHSVIEKGQTVTLRCDPISGHDNLYWYRRVMGKEIKFLLHFVKESKQDESGMPNNRFLAERTGGTYSTLKVQPAELEDSGVYFCASSQEGTGGWCEQFFGPGTRLTVL.

This clonotype has more than one count but fewer than ten. Just one base apart from a much larger clone, this may be a read error. The conserved phenylalanine or tryptophan is not found at the CDR3 terminus, so this likely reflects a read error. The gene calls are TRBV10-3 and TRBJ1-6; D perhaps matches TRBD1 (6 bases). This CDR3 has 13 amino acids. Germline-derived CDR1 and CDR2 are ENHRY and SYGVKD. Trimming left V 10 bases short and J 5 bases short, with 12 bases between. Written as DNA, the CDR3 is TGTGCCACCCGGACAGACAATAATTCACCCCTCCACCTT. Its translation: CATRTDNNSPLHL.

This clonotype was counted ten times or more. Germline is not matched at one junction end, which may reflect a read error. CDR3 in DNA: TGTGCCATCAGTGATTTGCGAGGTAGCGGGAGCACAGATACGCAGTATTTT. This encodes CAISDLRGSGSTDTQYF. The J gene is TRBJ2-3, the V gene TRBV24-1, with TRBD2 matching over 7 bases. Germline CDR1 reads KGHDR; CDR2 reads SFDVKD. The CDR3 consists of 17 residues.

This clonotype appeared many times. CDR3 sequence (DNA): TGTGCCAGCAGTTGGCCGGGACTAGGCTCCTACGAGCAGTACTTC. It yields the protein CASSWPGLGSYEQYF. The chain recombines TRBV28 with TRBJ2-7; 8 positions agree with TRBD2. V trimming: 4 bases; J trimming: 0 bases; junction bases outside the gene matches: 5. Germline V gene lookup returns CDR1 MDHEN and CDR2 SYDVKM. This CDR3 is built from 15 residues.

The chain has TRBV27 and TRBJ2-6; D not resolved. This CDR3 comprises 20 residues. From germline, CDR1 is MNHEY and CDR2 SMNVEV (reference sequence). V was clipped by 4 bases and J by 1 base, with 23 bases between them. The DNA of the CDR3 is TGTGCCAGCAGTTCCTTGTCTCGGCGGCCCTCACATTCTGGGGCCAACGTCCTGACTTTC. Translating gives CASSSLSRRPSHSGANVLTF.

This clonotype appeared many times. The V and J genes are TRBV3-1 and TRBJ2-2; D is possibly TRBD1 (6 bases). There are 15 residues in the CDR3. Germline V gene lookup returns CDR1 LGHDT and CDR2 YNNKEL (reference sequence). Trimming took off 3 bases at V and 5 bases at J, with 13 bases between the two ends. The CDR3 loop is CASSHRGVETGELFF. CDR3 coding DNA: TGTGCCAGCAGCCACAGGGGAGTAGAAACCGGGGAGCTGTTTTTT.